This TCR beta chain was identified in a study of blood T cells in healthy people across ages. Findings of the study overall: As age increased, TCR beta diversity per million T cells fell in a roughly linear fashion. Higher diversity, along with more naive CD4+ cells, distinguished long-lived donors from aged donors.

Trimming pared 0 bases from V and 2 bases from J, leaving 8 bases between. The CDR3 extends over 14 amino acids. Germline CDR1 SGHRS, CDR2 YFSETQ. Alongside a J-beta primer mix, a sample-barcoded 5' primer served in a second PCR lasting about 7 to 12 cycles. With 12 random nucleotides, a template-switch adaptor tagged each individual cDNA molecule. TCRdb reprocessed the 5' RACE reads via MiXCR and lists one record per CDR3 protein. The sample holds approximately 810,000 distinct CDR3 sequences; roughly 40% are singletons and the top ten take approximately 12%. This clonotype showed up just a few times. Its target is unknown.

The TCR was taken from a man between 18 and 29 years old in good health. Material: blood. V and J are TRBV5-1 and TRBJ1-2; D remains unclear. CDR3 sequence: CASSLAPENYGYTF. The CDR3 DNA is TGCGCCAGCAGCTTGGCTCCGGAGAACTATGGCTACACCTTC.